This is a list of T cell receptor beta chains from one sample in a study of a mutant IDH1 vaccine in newly diagnosed glioma. Antigens of these TCRs are unknown. The data were produced by immunoSEQ multiplex PCR, yet TCRdb's version contains in-frame clones alone and is incomplete. The repertoire includes around 44,000 clones, roughly 80% of them detected once, and around 6.7% sits in the top ten. The sequenced sample was PBMCs, obtained from a glioma patient whose treatment included an IDH1 peptide vaccine. The receptors come from a man aged 35-49 years with glioma. Both conserved end residues are part of each CDR3. A D gene is named only where the DNA matches it firmly. Where a row states a size, it is once, few, many or the class of an expanded clone; other rows omit it.

d_gene	j_gene	v_gene	abundance	CDR3nt	CDR3aa
NA	TRBJ2-7	TRBV7-9	NA	TGTGCCAGCAGCTTTGAGGCTTACGAGCAGTACTTC	CASSFEAYEQYF
NA	TRBJ2-2	TRBV6-5	NA	TGTGCCAGCAGTTACGGCAGCGTGGGCGGGGAGCTGTTTTTT	CASSYGSVGGELFF
TRBD1	TRBJ1-2	TRBV6-1	NA	TGTGCCAGCAGTGAAGAGACAGGGAAAGGCTATGGCTACACCTTC	CASSEETGKGYGYTF
TRBD1	TRBJ1-1	TRBV4-2	NA	TGTGCCAGCAGCCGAGACCGGGACAGAGGGACTGAAGCTTTCTTT	CASSRDRDRGTEAFF
NA	TRBJ1-6	TRBV5-1	NA	TGCGCCAGCAGGGAAATTGATTCACCCCTCCACTTT	CASREIDSPLHF
NA	TRBJ1-5	TRBV30	NA	TGTGCCTGGAGTGTTGGGGGCGCCGGCAATCAGCCCCAGCATTTT	CAWSVGGAGNQPQHF
NA	TRBJ2-3	TRBV9	NA	TGTGCCAGCAGCGCATCGGGGGGCCCGGATACGCAGTATTTT	CASSASGGPDTQYF
NA	TRBJ2-2	TRBV6-5	NA	TGTGCCAGCAGGCACGCCAGCGAGAACACCGGGGAGCTGTTTTTT	CASRHASENTGELFF
NA	TRBJ1-1	TRBV2	once	TGTGCCAGCAGTGCCAGACAGGAGGCGAACACTGAAGCTTTCTTT	CASSARQEANTEAFF
TRBD1	TRBJ1-1	TRBV9	few	TGTGCCAGCAGCGTAGGACTAGACAGGGGAAAAGGCACTGAAGCTTTCTTT	CASSVGLDRGKGTEAFF
TRBD2	TRBJ2-3	TRBV2	NA	TGTGCCAGCGTAGCGGGTAGCACAGATACGCAGTATTTT	CASVAGSTDTQYF
NA	TRBJ1-1	TRBV4-2	NA	TGTGCCAGCAGCCCGCAGGGGCTTGAAGCTTTCTTT	CASSPQGLEAFF
NA	TRBJ1-2	TRBV5-5	NA	TGTGCCAGCAGCTCGGACGGGACCTATGGCTACACCTTC	CASSSDGTYGYTF
NA	TRBJ1-1	TRBV10-3	few	TGTGCCACCCGGGGCGGGTCTGGGGAAAACACTGAAGCTTTCTTT	CATRGGSGENTEAFF